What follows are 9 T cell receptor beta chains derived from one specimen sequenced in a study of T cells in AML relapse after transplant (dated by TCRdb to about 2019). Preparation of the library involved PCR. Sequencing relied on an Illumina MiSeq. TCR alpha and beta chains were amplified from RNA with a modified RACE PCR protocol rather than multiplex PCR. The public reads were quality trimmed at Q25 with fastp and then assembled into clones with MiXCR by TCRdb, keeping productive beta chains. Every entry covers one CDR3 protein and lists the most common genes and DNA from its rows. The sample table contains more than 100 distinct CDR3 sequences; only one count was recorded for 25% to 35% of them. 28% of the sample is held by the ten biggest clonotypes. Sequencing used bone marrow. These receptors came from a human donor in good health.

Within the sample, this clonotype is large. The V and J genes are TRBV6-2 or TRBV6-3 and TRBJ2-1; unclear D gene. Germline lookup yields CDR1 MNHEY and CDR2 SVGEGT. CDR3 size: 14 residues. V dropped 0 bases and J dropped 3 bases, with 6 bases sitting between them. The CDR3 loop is CASSYSDGYNEQFF. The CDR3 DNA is TGTGCCAGCAGTTACTCCGACGGCTACAATGAGCAGTTCTTC.

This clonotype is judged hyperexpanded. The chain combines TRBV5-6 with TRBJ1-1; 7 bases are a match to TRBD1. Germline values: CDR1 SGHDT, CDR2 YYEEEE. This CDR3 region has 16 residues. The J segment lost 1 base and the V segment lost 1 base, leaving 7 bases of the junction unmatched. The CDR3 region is CASSLFGQGGNTEAFF. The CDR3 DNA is TGTGCCAGCAGCTTGTTTGGTCAGGGGGGGAACACTGAAGCTTTCTTT.

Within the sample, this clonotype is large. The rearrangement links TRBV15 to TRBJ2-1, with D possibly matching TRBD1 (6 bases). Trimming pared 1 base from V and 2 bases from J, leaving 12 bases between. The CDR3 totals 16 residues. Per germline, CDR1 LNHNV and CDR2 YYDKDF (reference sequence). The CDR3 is CATSRGQVLTYNEQFF. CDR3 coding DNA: TGTGCCACCAGCAGAGGACAGGTCCTTACCTACAATGAGCAGTTCTTC.

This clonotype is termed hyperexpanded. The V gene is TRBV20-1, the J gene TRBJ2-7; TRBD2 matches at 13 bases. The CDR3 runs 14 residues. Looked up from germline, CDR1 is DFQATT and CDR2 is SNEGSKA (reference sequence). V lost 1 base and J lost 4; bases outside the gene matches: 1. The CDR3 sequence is CSARGTSGSYEQYF. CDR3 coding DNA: TGCAGTGCTAGAGGGACTAGCGGGAGTTACGAGCAGTACTTC.

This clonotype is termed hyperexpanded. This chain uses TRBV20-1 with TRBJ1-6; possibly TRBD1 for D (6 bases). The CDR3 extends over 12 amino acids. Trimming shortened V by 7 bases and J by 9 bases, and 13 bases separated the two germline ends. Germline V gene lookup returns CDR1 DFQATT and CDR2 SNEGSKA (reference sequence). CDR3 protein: CSVGGEVSPLHF. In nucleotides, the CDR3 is TGCAGTGTTGGGGGCGAAGTTTCACCCCTCCACTTT.

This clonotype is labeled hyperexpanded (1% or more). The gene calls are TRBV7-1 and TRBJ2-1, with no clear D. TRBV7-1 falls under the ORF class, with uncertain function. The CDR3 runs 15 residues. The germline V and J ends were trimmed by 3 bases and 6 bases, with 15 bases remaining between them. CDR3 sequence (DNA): TGTGCCAGCAGCTCCCCTCACATGAACGGCAATGAGCAGTTCTTC. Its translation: CASSSPHMNGNEQFF.

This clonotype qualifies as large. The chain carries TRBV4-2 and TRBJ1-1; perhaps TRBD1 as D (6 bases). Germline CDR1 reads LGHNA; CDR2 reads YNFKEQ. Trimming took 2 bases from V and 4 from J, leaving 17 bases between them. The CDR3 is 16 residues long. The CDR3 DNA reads TGTGCCAGCAGCCAAAATTCGTTAGGGGGGGGCACTGAAGCTTTCTTT. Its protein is CASSQNSLGGGTEAFF.

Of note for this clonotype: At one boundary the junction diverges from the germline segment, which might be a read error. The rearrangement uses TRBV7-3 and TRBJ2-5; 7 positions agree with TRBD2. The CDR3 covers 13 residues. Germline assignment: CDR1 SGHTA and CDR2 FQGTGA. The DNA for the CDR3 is TGTGTCAGCAGCGTAGGGGCGCGGGAGACCCGGTACTTC. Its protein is CVSSVGARETRYF.

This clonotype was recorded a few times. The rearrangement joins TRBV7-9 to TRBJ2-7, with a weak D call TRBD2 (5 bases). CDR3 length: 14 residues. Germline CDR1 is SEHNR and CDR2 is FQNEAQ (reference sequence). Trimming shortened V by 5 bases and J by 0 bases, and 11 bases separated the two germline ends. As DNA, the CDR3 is TGTGCCAGCAGCCACGGACTGGACTCCTACGAGCAGTACTTC. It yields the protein CASSHGLDSYEQYF.